The 6 T cell receptor beta chains below were found in one sample sequenced in a study of early T cells in non-severe SARS-CoV-2 infection. MiXCR, run by TCRdb on the 5' RACE reads, gives a single entry per CDR3 protein. The data contain about 84,000 distinct CDR3 sequences, roughly 12% of them singletons. What was sequenced was whole blood. These receptors were obtained from an adult who was a healthcare worker with PCR-confirmed SARS-CoV-2 infection or an uninfected control (not recorded which).

This clonotype was seen ten or more times. The chain has TRBV20-1 and TRBJ1-1; D possibly corresponds to TRBD1 (5 bases). The CDR3 has 14 amino acids. The V and J ends lost 5 bases and 4 bases respectively, with 17 bases between them. Per germline, CDR1 DFQATT and CDR2 SNEGSKA (reference sequence). In nucleotides, the CDR3 is TGCAGTGCTCCTCCCAGCCCGGGGACCACTGAAGCTTTCTTT. Translation gives CSAPPSPGTTEAFF.

This clonotype was seen a handful of times. This sequence joins TRBV11-2 and TRBJ1-1; D uncertain. This CDR3 has 14 amino acids. CDR1 SGHAT and CDR2 FQNNGV come from the germline V gene. Between the trimmed V and J ends, which lost 5 bases and 0 bases, there was a span of 10 bases. The CDR3, as DNA: TGTGCCAGCAGCCGTGCCAGCGTGAACACTGAAGCTTTCTTT. This gives the protein CASSRASVNTEAFF.

Only a few counts were recorded for this clonotype. This chain's CDR3 is CSVEGPTSGRYNEQFF. In DNA form, the CDR3 reads TGCAGCGTTGAAGGCCCGACTAGCGGGAGGTACAATGAGCAGTTCTTC. The chain employs TRBV29-1 and TRBJ2-1; 13 positions match TRBD2. Losses at the gene ends were 1 base for V and 4 bases for J; bases not matched to a gene: 4. CDR1 and CDR2 from the germline V gene are SQVTM and ANQGSEA. The CDR3 runs 16 residues.

This clonotype was observed many times. V gene TRBV7-9 combines with J gene TRBJ2-7; 7 positions match TRBD1. The CDR3 covers 15 residues. The V gene end was trimmed by 2 bases and the J gene end by 2 bases; junction bases not matched to a gene: 6. Germline V gives CDR1 SEHNR, CDR2 FQNEAQ (reference sequence). The CDR3 reads CASSLTAGTAYEQYF. In nucleotides, the CDR3 is TGTGCCAGCAGCTTAACCGCCGGGACAGCCTACGAGCAGTACTTC.

This clonotype occurred a few times. The J gene is TRBJ2-1, the V gene TRBV5-1; 9 bases align to TRBD2. V dropped 4 bases and J dropped 10; count of bases not matched to a gene: 9. CDR3 length: 14 amino acids. The germline V gene has CDR1 SGHRS and CDR2 YFSETQ. In DNA form, the CDR3 reads TGCGCCAGCAGCCCACCGGGACTAGCAGCGGAGCAGTTCTTC. It yields the protein CASSPPGLAAEQFF.

This clonotype was counted ten times or more. V and J are TRBV27 and TRBJ2-2; no reliable D call. The CDR3 is made up of 16 amino acids. Trimming pared 3 bases from V and 3 bases from J, leaving 14 bases between. Germline V gives CDR1 MNHEY, CDR2 SMNVEV (reference sequence). The CDR3 is CASSFFPRQDTGELFF. CDR3 in DNA: TGTGCCAGCAGTTTCTTTCCCCGGCAGGACACCGGGGAGCTGTTTTTT.